The rows below give T cell receptor beta chains drawn from one sample of a study of radiation and T cells in renal cell carcinoma. Here immunoSEQ multiplex PCR was the method, and the copy in TCRdb shows in-frame clones only, minus some. The sample records approximately 75,000 clones, 82% being singletons. This sample comprised blood, obtained from a patient whose treatment included radiotherapy and nephrectomy. These receptors were obtained from a man aged 60 to 75 with renal cell carcinoma. Each CDR3 is given with its conserved first and last residue. A D gene is named only where the DNA matches it firmly. Rows may omit the clone size; those that give it use once, few, many or a size class.

clone_size d_call j_call v_call cdr3_aa cdr3_nt
NA NA TRBJ1-2 TRBV5-1 CASSPGGQNYGYTF TGCGCCAGCAGCCCGGGGGGACAAAACTATGGCTACACCTTC
NA NA TRBJ2-2 TRBV7-2 CASSRWENGELFF TGTGCCAGCAGCCGGTGGGAGAACGGGGAGCTGTTTTTT
NA NA TRBJ1-2 TRBV28 CASSLGSGAGVDYGYTF TGTGCCAGCAGTTTGGGGAGTGGGGCAGGGGTTGACTATGGCTACACCTTC
NA TRBD2 TRBJ2-5 TRBV9 CASSRRTSAETQYF TGTGCCAGCAGCCGACGGACTAGCGCAGAGACCCAGTACTTC
few NA TRBJ2-7 TRBV7-2 CASSLMAGPFGYEQYF TGTGCCAGCAGCTTAATGGCGGGCCCTTTTGGGTACGAGCAGTACTTC
NA NA TRBJ1-3 TRBV27 CASSFHPVGSSGNTIYF TGTGCCAGCAGTTTCCACCCTGTGGGATCCTCTGGAAACACCATATATTTT
NA NA TRBJ2-5 TRBV9 CASSATGALQETQYF TGTGCCAGCAGCGCTACCGGGGCGTTACAAGAGACCCAGTACTTC
NA TRBD2 TRBJ2-7 TRBV10-3 CAISESLAGAYEQYF TGTGCCATCAGTGAGTCTCTTGCGGGGGCCTACGAGCAGTACTTC
once NA TRBJ2-5 TRBV7-9 CASSKRTWGTQYF TGTGCCAGCAGCAAGCGGACCTGGGGGACCCAGTACTTC
NA NA TRBJ2-3 TRBV2 CASSEMTPSTDTQYF TGTGCCAGCAGTGAAATGACTCCTAGCACAGATACGCAGTATTTT
NA NA TRBJ2-2 TRBV6-5 CASKKGSRTGELFF TGTGCCAGCAAAAAGGGGTCAAGAACCGGGGAGCTGTTTTTT
once NA TRBJ2-7 TRBV30 CAWISPLRGSLAYEQYF TGTGCCTGGATCAGCCCCCTGCGAGGGTCCCTAGCCTACGAGCAGTACTTC
NA NA TRBJ2-1 TRBV7-9 CASSDLDRTYNEQFF TGTGCCAGCAGCGACCTTGACAGGACCTACAATGAGCAGTTCTTC
NA NA TRBJ2-3 TRBV21-1 CANRRGLAEIYSTDTQYF TGTGCCAACCGAAGGGGGCTAGCGGAGATTTATAGCACAGATACGCAGTATTTT
many NA TRBJ1-2 TRBV2 CASHTGTTLGYTF TGTGCCAGCCACACCGGGACTACTCTTGGCTACACCTTC
NA NA TRBJ2-3 TRBV29-1 CSVVDPDTQYF TGCAGCGTTGTGGACCCAGATACGCAGTATTTT
NA TRBD1 TRBJ2-5 TRBV9 CASSPRDRERETQYF TGTGCCAGCAGCCCCCGGGACAGGGAGAGAGAGACCCAGTACTTC
NA TRBD2 TRBJ2-1 TRBV7-2 CASSLLAGSYNEQFF TGTGCCAGCAGCTTACTAGCGGGATCTTACAATGAGCAGTTCTTC
NA NA TRBJ2-3 TRBV19 CASSIGAGPTDTQYF TGTGCCAGTAGTATAGGGGCCGGACCCACAGATACGCAGTATTTT
once NA TRBJ1-4 TRBV29-1 CSAVIATNEKLFF TGCAGCGCTGTGATCGCAACTAATGAAAAACTGTTTTTT
NA NA TRBJ2-2 TRBV7-8 CASSFLTGELFF TGTGCCAGCAGCTTTCTAACCGGGGAGCTGTTTTTT
NA TRBD1 TRBJ2-4 TRBV19 CASSMDTGTGENIQYF TGTGCCAGTAGTATGGATACCGGGACAGGGGAAAACATTCAGTACTTC
NA NA TRBJ2-7 TRBV27 CASSLLSGLGEQYF TGTGCCAGCAGTTTATTGAGCGGGCTTGGGGAGCAGTACTTC
NA TRBD1 TRBJ1-2 TRBV6-6 CASQGAQQGYTF TGTGCCAGTCAGGGGGCACAGCAGGGCTACACCTTC
NA TRBD1 TRBJ1-1 TRBV9 CASSVVTGMRPEAFF TGTGCCAGCAGCGTAGTGACAGGGATGCGGCCTGAAGCTTTCTTT
NA NA TRBJ2-7 TRBV5-6 CASSLVDPSYEQYF TGTGCCAGCAGCTTGGTTGACCCCTCCTACGAGCAGTACTTC
NA NA TRBJ2-2 TRBV9 CASSVVAANTGELFF TGTGCCAGCAGCGTAGTAGCGGCGAACACCGGGGAGCTGTTTTTT
NA NA TRBJ1-2 TRBV7-9 CASSLTLPGRENTF TGTGCCAGCAGCTTAACCCTCCCTGGCCGGGAGAACACCTTC
NA NA TRBJ2-7 TRBV29-1 CSVQSVGEQYF TGCAGCGTTCAGTCGGTAGGCGAGCAGTACTTC
NA TRBD2 TRBJ2-5 TRBV30 CAWRTSGQTYQETQYF TGTGCCTGGAGGACTAGCGGGCAAACTTACCAAGAGACCCAGTACTTC
NA NA TRBJ2-5 TRBV7-9 CASSPAEIVTQYF TGTGCCAGCAGCCCCGCCGAAATTGTGACCCAGTACTTC
NA NA TRBJ2-1 TRBV15 CATSRDRGSPYNEQFF TGTGCCACCAGCAGAGATCGAGGCAGCCCCTACAATGAGCAGTTCTTC
NA TRBD1 TRBJ2-4 TRBV7-6 CASSPGTATLTAKNIQYF TGTGCCAGCAGCCCAGGGACAGCCACCCTTACGGCCAAAAACATTCAGTACTTC
NA TRBD1 TRBJ1-3 TRBV2 CASSVTGSSGNTIYF TGTGCCAGCAGTGTGACAGGGAGCTCTGGAAACACCATATATTTT
NA NA TRBJ2-5 TRBV7-9 CASRGAEETQYF TGTGCCAGCAGAGGAGCGGAAGAGACCCAGTACTTC
NA NA TRBJ2-7 TRBV7-8 CASSPRNFWAYEQYF TGTGCCAGCAGCCCCCGAAATTTTTGGGCCTACGAGCAGTACTTC